This TCR beta chain was recorded in a study of radiation and T cells in renal cell carcinoma. Overall study: Nephrectomy followed 15 Gy stereotactic body radiation by 4 weeks.

In regard to this clone: Its target is not known.

V dropped 5 bases and J dropped 9; count of bases not matched to a gene: 10. The CDR3 has 14 amino acids. Germline V gene data show CDR1 as MNHNY and CDR2 as SVGAGI (reference sequence). Study-level findings and limits: Without pretreatment biopsies, baseline tumor clonotype presence was undetermined.

The data were produced by immunoSEQ multiplex PCR, yet TCRdb's version contains in-frame clones alone and is incomplete. The data contain 100,000 to 150,000 clones, around 81% of them singletons. The time point was: blood 2 weeks post-SBRT. The treatment is: 15 Gy SBRT to primary tumor, nephrectomy 4 weeks later. The sample in question was blood, obtained from a patient whose treatment included radiotherapy and nephrectomy. The chain employs TRBV6-6 and TRBJ2-1, with TRBD2 matching 7 bases. The origin of this receptor is a man over 45 with renal cell carcinoma. DNA for the CDR3: TGTGCCAGCAGTCCCCCGGGGGGAGGCACTGAGCAGTTCTTC. This codes for CASSPPGGGTEQFF.